Listed below are T cell receptor beta chains from one sample, sequenced in a study of blood T cells in healthy people across ages. TCRdb reanalysed the 5' RACE reads using MiXCR and keeps one entry per CDR3 protein. The data contain around 1.7 million distinct CDR3 sequences, under 30% of them seen just once; the ten biggest clones take up 7% to 9%. Specimen: blood. These receptor sequences come from a woman in her twenties or thirties in good health. Each CDR3 is given with its conserved first and last residue. A D gene is named only where the DNA matches it firmly. Clone size, where shown, is once, few, many, or a class for clones that have expanded.

v_call: TRBV7-2; j_call: TRBJ1-6; clone_size: few; d_call: -; cdr3_nt: TGTGCCAGCAGCTCAGGCGGGGGGATTATGAATTCACCCCTCCACTTT; cdr3_aa: CASSSGGGIMNSPLHF
v_call: TRBV2; j_call: TRBJ2-4; clone_size: few; d_call: -; cdr3_nt: TGTGCCAGCAATTCGGGACTAGCCAAAAACATTCAGTACTTC; cdr3_aa: CASNSGLAKNIQYF
v_call: TRBV29-1; j_call: TRBJ2-3; clone_size: many; d_call: -; cdr3_nt: TGCAGCGTGGGGTCATCGGGAGTTACAGATACGCAGTATTTT; cdr3_aa: CSVGSSGVTDTQYF
v_call: TRBV29-1; j_call: TRBJ2-5; clone_size: few; d_call: TRBD2; cdr3_nt: TGCAGCGTTGAAGGGGATCTAGCGGGAGGACCCCAAGAGACCCAGTACTTC; cdr3_aa: CSVEGDLAGGPQETQYF
v_call: TRBV20-1; j_call: TRBJ2-2; clone_size: few; d_call: -; cdr3_nt: TGCAGTGCTAGAGCCCCGCAAGCGAACACCGGGGAGCTGTTTTTT; cdr3_aa: CSARAPQANTGELFF
v_call: TRBV2; j_call: TRBJ2-7; clone_size: few; d_call: -; cdr3_nt: TGTGCCAGCCTACCTAGGGGGGGGATCTCCTACAATGAGCAGTACTTC; cdr3_aa: CASLPRGGISYNEQYF
v_call: TRBV18; j_call: TRBJ2-7; clone_size: -; d_call: -; cdr3_nt: TGTGCCAGCTCACCAATGGAGACAGCGATCTACGAGCAGTACTTC; cdr3_aa: CASSPMETAIYEQYF
v_call: TRBV9; j_call: TRBJ2-1; clone_size: -; d_call: -; cdr3_nt: TGTGCCAGCAGCGTAGAGGCGGACCTTTCAAATGAGCAGTTCTTC; cdr3_aa: CASSVEADLSNEQFF
v_call: TRBV9; j_call: TRBJ2-2; clone_size: -; d_call: -; cdr3_nt: TGTGCCAGCAGCGAGATAGCGGAGAGGAACACCGGGGAGCTGTTTTTT; cdr3_aa: CASSEIAERNTGELFF
v_call: TRBV5-1; j_call: TRBJ1-1; clone_size: many; d_call: -; cdr3_nt: TGTGCCAGCAGTCTCGGGGGAATGAACACTGAAGCTTTCTTT; cdr3_aa: CASSLGGMNTEAFF
v_call: TRBV7-2; j_call: TRBJ2-1; clone_size: -; d_call: -; cdr3_nt: TGTGCCAGCAGCTCCTATTCCGATTACAATGAGCAGTTCTTC; cdr3_aa: CASSSYSDYNEQFF
v_call: TRBV6-1; j_call: TRBJ2-7; clone_size: few; d_call: TRBD1; cdr3_nt: TGTGCCAGCAGTGAAGCCCGGTGGACAGGGGGATACGAGCAGTACTTC; cdr3_aa: CASSEARWTGGYEQYF
v_call: TRBV20-1; j_call: TRBJ2-1; clone_size: few; d_call: TRBD2; cdr3_nt: TGCAGTGCTAGGCGGGGGGGAGGTGAGCAGTTCTTC; cdr3_aa: CSARRGGGEQFF
v_call: TRBV28; j_call: TRBJ2-1; clone_size: -; d_call: -; cdr3_nt: TGTGCCAGCAGTTCCGGGATCCCCATTCGGGAGCAGTTCTTC; cdr3_aa: CASSSGIPIREQFF
v_call: TRBV6-6; j_call: TRBJ1-2; clone_size: few; d_call: TRBD1; cdr3_nt: TGTGCCGGGTCGAGACAGGGGGAAGCGGATGGCTACACCTTC; cdr3_aa: CAGSRQGEADGYTF
v_call: TRBV5-4; j_call: TRBJ2-1; clone_size: once; d_call: TRBD2; cdr3_nt: TGTGCCAGCAGCTTGGGCGGGACTAGCGGGAGTTGGGAGCAGTTCTTC; cdr3_aa: CASSLGGTSGSWEQFF
v_call: TRBV20-1; j_call: TRBJ2-1; clone_size: -; d_call: TRBD2; cdr3_nt: TGCAGTGCCGACACCTCTAGCGGGGGAACTCGCTATGAGCAGTTCTTC; cdr3_aa: CSADTSSGGTRYEQFF
v_call: TRBV11-2; j_call: TRBJ1-6; clone_size: few; d_call: -; cdr3_nt: TGTGCCAGCAGCTTCGGACTGGATAATTCACCCCTCCACTTT; cdr3_aa: CASSFGLDNSPLHF
v_call: TRBV2; j_call: TRBJ1-5; clone_size: -; d_call: -; cdr3_nt: TGTGCCAGCAGTGAAACCCAAACCAATCAGCCCCAGCATTTT; cdr3_aa: CASSETQTNQPQHF
v_call: TRBV10-3; j_call: TRBJ2-7; clone_size: many; d_call: -; cdr3_nt: TGTGCCATCAGTGAGAACTTACGAGAGCAGTACTTC; cdr3_aa: CAISENLREQYF
v_call: TRBV15; j_call: TRBJ2-1; clone_size: many; d_call: -; cdr3_nt: TGTGCCACCAGTGAGGGGGCCGGGGGTGAGCAGTTCTTC; cdr3_aa: CATSEGAGGEQFF
v_call: TRBV6-2/TRBV6-3; j_call: TRBJ2-7; clone_size: few; d_call: -; cdr3_nt: TGTGCCAGCGGGGAAGACGGCTACGAGCAGTACTTC; cdr3_aa: CASGEDGYEQYF
v_call: TRBV20-1; j_call: TRBJ2-1; clone_size: -; d_call: TRBD2; cdr3_nt: TGCAGTGCTCCGCCGGGAGGACCGTACAATGAGCAGTTCTTC; cdr3_aa: CSAPPGGPYNEQFF
v_call: TRBV12-3/TRBV12-4; j_call: TRBJ1-6; clone_size: few; d_call: TRBD1; cdr3_nt: TGTGCCAGCAGGGGGGGAGGGACAGGGTTTTCACCCCTCCACTTT; cdr3_aa: CASRGGGTGFSPLHF
v_call: TRBV20-1; j_call: TRBJ2-7; clone_size: many; d_call: TRBD1; cdr3_nt: TGCAGTGCTGGGGACAGTCTTCCTTCTGCCTACGAGCAGTACTTC; cdr3_aa: CSAGDSLPSAYEQYF
v_call: TRBV29-1; j_call: TRBJ2-7; clone_size: many; d_call: TRBD1; cdr3_nt: TGCAGCGTTGAGGTACAGGGGGCGTCGTACGAGCAGTACTTC; cdr3_aa: CSVEVQGASYEQYF
v_call: TRBV6-5; j_call: TRBJ2-7; clone_size: -; d_call: -; cdr3_nt: TGTGCCGGGTCGAACGGCCACTCCTACGAGCAGTACTTC; cdr3_aa: CAGSNGHSYEQYF
v_call: TRBV2; j_call: TRBJ1-1; clone_size: -; d_call: -; cdr3_nt: TGTGCCAGCAGCGCCAACTCACCGGGACACCGGGCCACTGAAGCTTTCTTT; cdr3_aa: CASSANSPGHRATEAFF
v_call: TRBV6-2/TRBV6-3; j_call: TRBJ2-7; clone_size: -; d_call: -; cdr3_nt: TGTGCCAGCAGTGGAACGGGCCGCGGGTCCTACGAGCAGTACTTC; cdr3_aa: CASSGTGRGSYEQYF
v_call: TRBV20-1; j_call: TRBJ1-6; clone_size: -; d_call: TRBD1; cdr3_nt: TGCAGTGCTTCCCCAGGGGACAGGGTGAATTCACCCCTCCACTTT; cdr3_aa: CSASPGDRVNSPLHF
v_call: TRBV6-5; j_call: TRBJ2-1; clone_size: few; d_call: TRBD2; cdr3_nt: TGTGCCAGCAGTTACTCTCTAGGACCAGCGGGACCAAGCGAGCAGTTCTTC; cdr3_aa: CASSYSLGPAGPSEQFF
v_call: TRBV20-1; j_call: TRBJ1-1; clone_size: -; d_call: TRBD1; cdr3_nt: TGCAGTGCCCGGAAGGGGGCCGGGAACATTGAAGCTTTCTTT; cdr3_aa: CSARKGAGNIEAFF
v_call: TRBV4-1; j_call: TRBJ2-3; clone_size: -; d_call: -; cdr3_nt: TGCGCCAGCAGCCAAGGACTAAACACAGATACGCAGTATTTT; cdr3_aa: CASSQGLNTDTQYF